These 24 T cell receptor beta chains came from one sample sequenced in a study of control samples from healthy donors and cancer patients. TCRdb keeps only in-frame clones here, not all; method: immunoSEQ multiplex PCR. The data hold about 410,000 clones, with roughly 90% observed a single time. Sequenced sample: PBMCs. These receptors came from a man aged 40-50 years with head and neck cancer.

This clone was picked up a small number of times. The chain is built from TRBV7-3 and TRBJ2-3, with D perhaps TRBD1 (6 bases). The ends were cut back, 1 base at V and 4 bases at J, with 9 bases in the middle. The CDR3 has 14 amino acids. Germline V lookup: CDR1 SGHTA, CDR2 FQGTGA. The CDR3 sequence is CASSLSRGPDTQYF. The CDR3 region has the DNA TGTGCCAGCAGCTTAAGCAGGGGCCCAGATACGCAGTATTTT.

CDR3 coding DNA: TGTGCCAGCAGTGAACTGGGGTACGGAAACACCATATATTTT. It codes for CASSELGYGNTIYF. The chain has TRBV6-1 and TRBJ1-3; no firm D call. The germline V gene has CDR1 MNHNS and CDR2 SASEGT. The CDR3 totals 14 residues. V lost 2 bases to trimming and J lost 4 bases, with 9 bases between them.

This chain links TRBV27 with TRBJ2-7, with D maybe TRBD2 (5 bases). CDR1 is MNHEY and CDR2 is SMNVEV in the germline V gene (reference sequence). V lost 3 bases and J lost 4, with 10 bases in between. This CDR3 spans 13 amino acids. The CDR3 DNA reads as TGTGCCAGCAGTTTTACACCGGGGTACGAGCAGTACTTC. This translates into CASSFTPGYEQYF.

J is TRBJ2-2 and V is TRBV14; D unresolved. The CDR3 is made up of 11 amino acids. V was shortened by 8 bases and J by 7 bases, with 8 bases between the two germline ends. Germline loops: CDR1 SGHDN, CDR2 FVKESK. CDR3 bases: TGTGCCAGCCGAGGTTACGGGGAGCTGTTTTTT. It yields the protein CASRGYGELFF.

V usage is TRBV5-5 and J usage is TRBJ2-7; maybe TRBD1 (6 bases). Germline V gene data show CDR1 as SGHKS and CDR2 as YYEKEE (reference sequence). V was pared by 3 bases and J by 0 bases, with 13 bases between. The CDR3 length is 15 residues. CDR3 DNA: TGTGCCAGCAGCTCACAGGGTGGGAGCTCCTACGAGCAGTACTTC. This encodes CASSSQGGSSYEQYF.

Note on this clone: The identical CDR3 is also encoded by other nucleotide sequences in the sample. The rearrangement uses TRBV5-1 and TRBJ2-3, with TRBD2 as a possible D gene (5 bases). V dropped 1 base and J dropped 0 bases, with 9 bases sitting between them. The germline CDR1 and CDR2 sequences are SGHRS and YFSETQ. The CDR3 runs 15 residues. The CDR3, as DNA: TGCGCCAGCAGCTTGCGGACTCCTAGCACAGATACGCAGTATTTT. Its protein is CASSLRTPSTDTQYF.

The chain combines TRBV6-2 or TRBV6-3 with TRBJ2-7; 10 bases are shared with TRBD2. CDR3 length equals 14 residues. Trimming at V came to 5 bases and at J to 1 base, leaving 2 bases not matched to a gene. In germline, CDR1 is MNHEY, CDR2 SVGEGT. The CDR3 sequence: CASSGTSVSYEQYF. CDR3 DNA sequence: TGTGCCAGCAGTGGGACTAGCGTTTCCTACGAGCAGTACTTC.

A note on this clone: Other DNA sequences from this sample encode an identical CDR3 as well. V gene TRBV19 combines with J gene TRBJ2-3; 9 positions agree with TRBD1. This CDR3 has 13 amino acids. CDR1 is LNHDA, CDR2 SQIVND, per germline (reference sequence). Trimming cost V 6 bases and J 4 bases; bases outside gene matches: 2. CDR3 DNA: TGTGCCAGTAGCGGACAGGGGCCAGATACGCAGTATTTT. Translation: CASSGQGPDTQYF. Together with reference TRBV19 and TRBJ2-3, the CDR3 gives the full variable domain: DGGITQSPKYLFRKEGQNVTLSCEQNLNHDAMYWYRQDPGQGLRLIYYSQIVNDFQKGDIAEGYSVSREKKESFPLTVTSAQKNPTAFYLCASSGQGPDTQYFGPGTRLTVL.

DNA of the CDR3: TGTGCCAGCAGCTTGAGTCAAGAGACCCAGTACTTC. Protein product: CASSLSQETQYF. The chain uses TRBV5-4 and TRBJ2-5; no clear D. Germline values: CDR1 SGHNT, CDR2 YYREEE (reference sequence). There are 12 residues in the CDR3. Trimming pared 1 base from V and 2 bases from J, leaving 3 bases between.

This chain links TRBV6-6 with TRBJ2-5, with 8 positions matching TRBD1. The CDR3 is made up of 14 amino acids. Per the germline V gene, CDR1 is MNHNY and CDR2 is SVGAGI (reference sequence). The V and J ends lost 7 bases and 1 base, in that order; junction bases with no gene match: 5. The CDR3 here is CASTGQGSQETQYF. The CDR3 DNA reads TGTGCCAGCACTGGACAGGGCTCCCAAGAGACCCAGTACTTC.

The V call is TRBV7-2, the J call TRBJ2-2; 9 positions agree with TRBD2. Germline V CDR1 and CDR2: SGHTA, FQGNSA. The CDR3 totals 15 residues. V lost 5 bases and J lost 6; bases outside the gene matches: 7. The chain's CDR3 is CASSPYSGSAGELFF. CDR3 DNA sequence: TGTGCCAGCAGCCCTTATAGCGGGAGCGCCGGGGAGCTGTTTTTT. Full variable domain (missing parts from reference TRBV7-2 and TRBJ2-2): GAGVSQSPSNKVTEKGKDVELRCDPISGHTALYWYRQSLGQGLEFLIYFQGNSAPDKSGLPSDRFSAERTGGSVSTLTIQRTQQEDSAVYLCASSPYSGSAGELFFGEGSRLTVL.

The chain is built from TRBV4-3 and TRBJ2-1, with 12 bases fitting TRBD2. J lost 6 bases, V lost 0 bases, and 9 bases had no gene match. CDR3 length equals 18 residues. Germline lookup yields CDR1 LGHNA and CDR2 YSLEER. CDR3 DNA sequence: TGCGCCAGCAGCCAAGACCTAGCGGGGGGGGCAGTGGGCAATGAGCAGTTCTTC. It yields the protein CASSQDLAGGAVGNEQFF.

This sequence joins TRBV9 and TRBJ2-5, with 9 bases that match TRBD2. Germline loops: CDR1 SGDLS, CDR2 YYNGEE. V gave up 1 base and J gave up 2 bases; unmatched junction bases: 3. The CDR3 runs 15 residues. The CDR3 is CASSVLAGRQETQYF. DNA for the CDR3: TGTGCCAGCAGCGTACTAGCGGGGAGACAAGAGACCCAGTACTTC.

V gene TRBV27 combines with J gene TRBJ1-4; TRBD1 matches 8 bases. V shed 6 bases and J 7 bases; nucleotides not matched to a gene: 10. The germline V gene encodes CDR1 MNHEY and CDR2 SMNVEV (reference sequence). This CDR3 region has 15 residues. CDR3 in DNA: TGTGCCAGCAGACGATCAGGGGGCGGAAGTGAAAAACTGTTTTTT. Protein product: CASRRSGGGSEKLFF. The variable domain in full, completed from reference TRBV27 and TRBJ1-4, reads EAQVTQNPRYLITVTGKKLTVTCSQNMNHEYMSWYRQDPGLGLRQIYYSMNVEVTDKGDVPEGYKVSRKEKRNFPLILESPSPNQTSLYFCASRRSGGGSEKLFFGSGTQLSVL.

This clone was seen once. The chain uses TRBV4-1 and TRBJ1-5, with D possibly TRBD1 on 5 matching bases. This CDR3 is 17 amino acids long. The V end lost 1 base, the J end lost 2 bases, and 15 bases lay between the germline ends. The germline V gene encodes CDR1 MGHRA and CDR2 YSYEKL. The CDR3: CASSQVQQGAGNQPQHF. The CDR3 DNA follows: TGCGCCAGCAGCCAAGTCCAGCAGGGTGCTGGCAATCAGCCCCAGCATTTT.

The chain combines TRBV12-3 or TRBV12-4 with TRBJ1-2; D gene uncertain. The CDR3 contains 12 residues. The V gene lost 5 bases and the J gene lost 8 bases, with 12 bases spanning the gap. The CDR3 nucleotides are TGTGCCAGCAGTGGTGGTAGCTTAGGCTACACCTTC. It encodes CASSGGSLGYTF.

This clone appeared a single time. The chain combines TRBV11-1 with TRBJ1-6; no reliable D call. The germline V gene encodes CDR1 SGHAT and CDR2 FQDESV (reference sequence). The CDR3 contains 17 residues. The germline V and J ends were trimmed by 0 bases and 9 bases, with 18 bases remaining between them. CDR3 nucleotide sequence: TGTGCCAGCAGCTTAGCGTCCACCACGGTGGTACGTTCACCCCTCCACTTT. Protein: CASSLASTTVVRSPLHF.

This chain links TRBV11-2 with TRBJ2-7; D is possibly TRBD1 (6 bases). The germline CDR1 and CDR2 sequences are SGHAT and FQNNGV. This CDR3 comprises 13 residues. The V end was cut by 4 bases, the J end by 3 bases, with 10 bases between. The CDR3 DNA is TGTGCCAGCAGCTGGGGGACAAGCTACGAGCAGTACTTC. Its protein is CASSWGTSYEQYF. The complete variable domain, with remaining parts taken from reference TRBV11-2 and TRBJ2-7, reads EAGVAQSPRYKIIEKRQSVAFWCNPISGHATLYWYQQILGQGPKLLIQFQNNGVVDDSQLPKDRFSAERLKGVDSTLKIQPAKLEDSAVYLCASSWGTSYEQYFGPGTRLTVT.

The V gene is TRBV30, the J gene TRBJ1-1, with D perhaps TRBD1 (5 bases). The germline V and J ends were trimmed by 6 bases and 10 bases, with 21 bases remaining between them. Germline CDR1 GTSNPN, CDR2 SVGIG (reference sequence). The CDR3 length is 13 residues. CDR3 amino acids: CACLRVKAGGAFF. The CDR3 region has the DNA TGTGCCTGTTTACGAGTTAAGGCTGGGGGAGCTTTCTTT.

The chain recombines TRBV11-2 with TRBJ1-1; D might be TRBD1 (5 bases). The CDR3 length is 16 residues. The V end was cut by 5 bases, the J end by 1 base, with 17 bases between. The V gene's germline CDR1 is SGHAT and CDR2 FQNNGV. CDR3: CASSHNAGQANTEAFF. The CDR3 nucleotides are TGTGCCAGCAGCCACAATGCGGGGCAGGCGAACACTGAAGCTTTCTTT. Full variable domain (remainder filled in from reference TRBV11-2 and TRBJ1-1): EAGVAQSPRYKIIEKRQSVAFWCNPISGHATLYWYQQILGQGPKLLIQFQNNGVVDDSQLPKDRFSAERLKGVDSTLKIQPAKLEDSAVYLCASSHNAGQANTEAFFGQGTRLTVV.

This chain connects TRBV11-2 to TRBJ2-1; D is perhaps TRBD1 (5 bases). The CDR3 runs 15 residues. The germline CDR1 and CDR2 sequences are SGHAT and FQNNGV. V was trimmed by 0 bases and J by 8 bases, leaving 14 bases between them. The CDR3 sequence is CASSLDRAGVDEQFF. In nucleotides, the CDR3 is TGTGCCAGCAGCTTAGACAGGGCTGGGGTCGATGAGCAGTTCTTC.

This chain links TRBV2 with TRBJ2-2; D is tentatively TRBD1 or TRBD2 (5 bases each). V gave up 4 bases and J gave up 4 bases, with 19 bases separating them. Germline values: CDR1 SNHLY, CDR2 FYNNEI. The CDR3 totals 17 residues. CDR3 sequence (DNA): TGTGCCAGCAGTGCTACCGGGGCCACTGCTACCACCGGGGAGCTGTTTTTT. It translates to CASSATGATATTGELFF.

The genes are TRBV11-1 and TRBJ2-3; no clear D. This CDR3 comprises 11 residues. The V end lost 6 bases, the J end lost 3 bases, and 4 bases lay between the germline ends. CDR1 is SGHAT and CDR2 is FQDESV in the germline V gene (reference sequence). The DNA of the CDR3 is TGTGCCAGCAGACGTACAGATACGCAGTATTTT. Translated, it gives CASRRTDTQYF.

The chain recombines TRBV14 with TRBJ2-7; D might be TRBD1 or TRBD2, each matching 5 bases. The ends were cut back, 4 bases at V and 0 bases at J, with 16 bases in the middle. CDR3 size: 16 residues. CDR1 is SGHDN and CDR2 is FVKESK in the germline V gene. CDR3: CASSLARGTRSYEQYF. The CDR3, as DNA: TGTGCCAGCAGCCTCGCTAGAGGGACCCGCTCCTACGAGCAGTACTTC.